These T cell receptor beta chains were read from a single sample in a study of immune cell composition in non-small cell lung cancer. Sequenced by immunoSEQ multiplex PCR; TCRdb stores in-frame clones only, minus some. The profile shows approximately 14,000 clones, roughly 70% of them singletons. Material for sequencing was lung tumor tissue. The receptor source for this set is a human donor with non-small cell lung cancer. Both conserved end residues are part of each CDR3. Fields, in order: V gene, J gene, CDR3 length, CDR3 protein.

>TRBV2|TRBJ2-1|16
CASSEALGLRGDEQFF
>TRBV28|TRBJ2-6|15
CASRVGGSGANVLTF
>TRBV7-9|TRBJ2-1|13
CASSFPSGTSLFF
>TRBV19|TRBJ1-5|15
CASRWGGPGNQPQHF
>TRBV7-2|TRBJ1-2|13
CASSFGMHYGYTF
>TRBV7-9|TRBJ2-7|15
CASTGGQGISDEQYF
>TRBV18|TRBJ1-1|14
CASSPLQGGTEAFF
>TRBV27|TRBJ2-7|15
CASSRRVAGVYEQYF
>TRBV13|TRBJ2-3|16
CATTTRAGVSTDTQYF
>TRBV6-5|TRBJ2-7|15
CASGERRAVSYEQYF
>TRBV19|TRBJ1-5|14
CASSTQGNNQPQHF
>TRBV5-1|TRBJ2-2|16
CASSLAAQSNTGELFF
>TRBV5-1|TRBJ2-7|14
CASSAGTGGYEQYF
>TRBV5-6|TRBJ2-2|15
CASIHRGSDTGELFF
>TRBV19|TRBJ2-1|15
CASSTPGLGTGEQFF
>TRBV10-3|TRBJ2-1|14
CAISSLDRNNEQFF
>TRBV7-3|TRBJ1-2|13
CASSETGGIGYTF
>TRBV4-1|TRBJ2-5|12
CASSQAGLSQYF
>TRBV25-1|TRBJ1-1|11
CASSGQGQAFF
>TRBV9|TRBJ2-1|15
CASSVRDYPYNEQFF
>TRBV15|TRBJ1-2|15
CATYSPTGLNYGYTF
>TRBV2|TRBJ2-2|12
CAGGGVTGELFF
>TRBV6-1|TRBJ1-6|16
CASSERTGGNNSPLHF
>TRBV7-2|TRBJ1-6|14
CASSLAGNNSPLHF
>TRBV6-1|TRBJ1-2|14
CASREDSLKAGYTF
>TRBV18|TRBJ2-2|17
CASSPLAAGVGTGELFF
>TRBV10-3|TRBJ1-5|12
CAIGAANQPQHF
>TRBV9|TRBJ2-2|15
CASSALGANTGELFF
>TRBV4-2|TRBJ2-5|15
CASSRTYGPGETQYF
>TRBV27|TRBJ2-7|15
CASSSRTGSSLEQYF
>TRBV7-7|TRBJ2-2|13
CASSPRDTGELFF
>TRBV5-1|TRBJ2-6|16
CASTGTGTSGANVLTF
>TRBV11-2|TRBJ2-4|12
CASKLTGGIQYF
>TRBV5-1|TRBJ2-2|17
CASSPTSGGGNTGELFF
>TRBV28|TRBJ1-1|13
CASRDRSGTEAFF
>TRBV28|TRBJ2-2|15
CASSLLLGANGELFF
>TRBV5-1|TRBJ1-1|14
CASSLTGGDTEAFF
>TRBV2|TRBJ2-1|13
CASLINEGVEQFF
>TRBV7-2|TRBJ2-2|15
CASSSGQGSTGELFF
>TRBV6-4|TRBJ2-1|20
CASSAFPAGSGGTGYNEQFF
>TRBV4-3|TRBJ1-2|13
CASSQDPGGGYTF
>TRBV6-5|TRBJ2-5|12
CASSKTTGTQYF